This T cell receptor beta chain originates from a study of T-cell memory formation after mild COVID-19. Study-level background: TCR clusters largely stayed donor specific.

The CDR3 spans 15 residues. CDR1 and CDR2 (germline): MNHEY, SVGAGI. The V gene lost 0 bases and the J gene lost 2 bases, with 7 bases spanning the gap. A note on this clonotype: Its specificity is not known.

Constant-segment primers served in 5'RACE that generated TCR alpha and TCR beta cDNA libraries bearing sample barcodes and UMIs. MiXCR, applied by TCRdb to the 5' RACE reads, yields one record per CDR3 protein. The sample lists roughly 400,000 distinct CDR3 sequences, roughly a quarter occurring once. Points from the study as a whole: Researchers report contracting CD4+ clones mostly in CM and EM, with CD8+ clones in EMRA.

The sequenced material came from PBMCs or a T cell subset sorted from them (not recorded which). This receptor was identified in an adult woman who had mild COVID-19 (a few samples of this study predate the infection). Cell type and time point are not known. This sequence joins TRBV6-5 and TRBJ1-4, with D unclear. The CDR3 reads CASSYSTATNEKLFF. CDR3 sequence (DNA): TGTGCCAGCAGTTACTCGACGGCTACTAATGAAAAACTGTTTTTT.